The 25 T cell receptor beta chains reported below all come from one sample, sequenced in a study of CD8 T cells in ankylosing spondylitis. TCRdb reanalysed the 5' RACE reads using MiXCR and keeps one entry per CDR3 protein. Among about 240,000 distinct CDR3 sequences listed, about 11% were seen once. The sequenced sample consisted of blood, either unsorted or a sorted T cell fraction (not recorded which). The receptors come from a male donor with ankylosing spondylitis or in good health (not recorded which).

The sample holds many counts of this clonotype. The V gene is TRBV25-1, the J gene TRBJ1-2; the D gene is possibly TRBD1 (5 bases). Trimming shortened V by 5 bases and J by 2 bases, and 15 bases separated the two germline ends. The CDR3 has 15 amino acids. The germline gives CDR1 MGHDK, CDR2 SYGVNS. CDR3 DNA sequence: TGTGCCAGCAGTTTAAGTCAGGGAGCGAACTATGGCTACACCTTC. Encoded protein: CASSLSQGANYGYTF.

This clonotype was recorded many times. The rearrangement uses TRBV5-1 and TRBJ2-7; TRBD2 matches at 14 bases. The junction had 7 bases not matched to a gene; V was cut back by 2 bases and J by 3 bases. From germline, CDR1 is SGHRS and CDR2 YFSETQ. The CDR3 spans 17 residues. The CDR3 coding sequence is TGCGCCAGCAGCTTTTCCGGGACTAGCGGGAGAGGCTACGAGCAGTACTTC. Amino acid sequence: CASSFSGTSGRGYEQYF.

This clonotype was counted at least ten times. CDR3 nucleotide sequence: TGCGCCAGCAGCTCGTCGACCGTGAACACTGAAGCTTTCTTT. Amino acid sequence: CASSSSTVNTEAFF. This chain links TRBV5-1 with TRBJ1-1; D is unresolved. V lost 3 bases and J lost 0, with 9 bases in between. This CDR3 spans 14 amino acids. Germline V CDR1 and CDR2: SGHRS, YFSETQ.

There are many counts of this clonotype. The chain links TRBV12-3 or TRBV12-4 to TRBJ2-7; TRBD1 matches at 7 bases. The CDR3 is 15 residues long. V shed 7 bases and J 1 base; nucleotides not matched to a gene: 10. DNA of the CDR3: TGTGCCAGCACCCCTAAGACAGGGCCTTCCTACGAGCAGTACTTC. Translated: CASTPKTGPSYEQYF.

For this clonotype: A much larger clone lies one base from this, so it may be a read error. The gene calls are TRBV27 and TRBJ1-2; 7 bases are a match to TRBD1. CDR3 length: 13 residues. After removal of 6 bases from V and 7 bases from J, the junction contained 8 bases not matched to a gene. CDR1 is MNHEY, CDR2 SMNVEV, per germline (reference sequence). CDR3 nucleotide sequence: TGTGCCAGCAGCGAGGGGGCGTGGAGTGGCTACACCTTC. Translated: CASSEGAWSGYTF.

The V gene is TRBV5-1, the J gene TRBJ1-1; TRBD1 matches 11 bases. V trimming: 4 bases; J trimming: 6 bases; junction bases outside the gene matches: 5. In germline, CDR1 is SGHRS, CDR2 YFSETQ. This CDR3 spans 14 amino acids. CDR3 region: CASSPGQGASEAFF. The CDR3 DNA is TGCGCCAGCAGCCCTGGACAGGGGGCATCTGAAGCTTTCTTT.

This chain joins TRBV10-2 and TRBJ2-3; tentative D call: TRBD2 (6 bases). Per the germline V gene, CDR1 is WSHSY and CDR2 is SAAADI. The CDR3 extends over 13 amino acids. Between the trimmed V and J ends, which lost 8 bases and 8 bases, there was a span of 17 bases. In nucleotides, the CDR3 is TGCGCCAGCGGGGACCCAGGGAGGAGTACGCAGTATTTT. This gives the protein CASGDPGRSTQYF.

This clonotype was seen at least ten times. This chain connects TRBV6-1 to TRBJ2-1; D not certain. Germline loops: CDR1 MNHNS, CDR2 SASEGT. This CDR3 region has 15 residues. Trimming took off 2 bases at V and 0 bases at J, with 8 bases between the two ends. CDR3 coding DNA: TGTGCCAGCAGTGAAAGTCAGTCCTCCTACAATGAGCAGTTCTTC. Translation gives CASSESQSSYNEQFF.

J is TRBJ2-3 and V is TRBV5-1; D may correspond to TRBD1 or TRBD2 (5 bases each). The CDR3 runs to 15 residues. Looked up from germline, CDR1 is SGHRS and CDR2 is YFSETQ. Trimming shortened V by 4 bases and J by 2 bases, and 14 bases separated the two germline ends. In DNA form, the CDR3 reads TGCGCCAGCAGCCCTGGGACCAAGAACACAGATACGCAGTATTTT. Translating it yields CASSPGTKNTDTQYF.

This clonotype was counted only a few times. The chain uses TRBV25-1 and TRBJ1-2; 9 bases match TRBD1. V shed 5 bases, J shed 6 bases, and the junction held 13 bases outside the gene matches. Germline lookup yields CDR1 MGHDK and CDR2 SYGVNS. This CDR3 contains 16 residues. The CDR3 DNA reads TGTGCCAGCAGTTCCCCCGGGACAGGGCGAGAGGATGGCTACACCTTC. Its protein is CASSSPGTGREDGYTF.

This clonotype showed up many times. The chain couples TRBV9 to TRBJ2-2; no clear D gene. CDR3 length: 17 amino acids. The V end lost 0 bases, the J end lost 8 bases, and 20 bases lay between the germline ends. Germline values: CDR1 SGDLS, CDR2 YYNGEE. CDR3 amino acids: CASSVGRRNDAPGELFF. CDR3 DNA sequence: TGTGCCAGCAGCGTAGGGAGACGGAACGACGCACCGGGGGAGCTGTTTTTT.

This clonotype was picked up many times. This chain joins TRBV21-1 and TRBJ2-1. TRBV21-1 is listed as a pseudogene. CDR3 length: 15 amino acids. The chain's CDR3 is CASSILQSSYNEQFF. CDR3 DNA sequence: TGTGCCAGCAGTATTCTCCAGAGCTCCTACAATGAGCAGTTCTTC.

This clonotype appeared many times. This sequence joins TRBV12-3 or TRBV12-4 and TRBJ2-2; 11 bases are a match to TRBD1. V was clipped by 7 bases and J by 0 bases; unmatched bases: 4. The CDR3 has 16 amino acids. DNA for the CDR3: TGTGCCAGCATCCCGGGACAGGGGGCGAACACCGGGGAGCTGTTTTTT. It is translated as CASIPGQGANTGELFF.

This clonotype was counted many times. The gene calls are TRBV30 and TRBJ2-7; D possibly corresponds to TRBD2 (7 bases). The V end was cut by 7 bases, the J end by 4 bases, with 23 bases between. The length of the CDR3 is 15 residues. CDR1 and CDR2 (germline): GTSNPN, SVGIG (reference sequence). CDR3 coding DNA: TGTGCCTACTTTCTTAGGGGGGGTTCCAGGTACGAGCAGTACTTC. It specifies CAYFLRGGSRYEQYF.

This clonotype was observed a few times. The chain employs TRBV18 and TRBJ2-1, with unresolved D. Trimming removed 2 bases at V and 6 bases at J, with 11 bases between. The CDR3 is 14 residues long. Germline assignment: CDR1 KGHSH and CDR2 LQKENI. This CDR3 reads CASSPDLSANEQFF. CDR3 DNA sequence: TGTGCCAGCTCACCAGATTTAAGCGCCAATGAGCAGTTCTTC.

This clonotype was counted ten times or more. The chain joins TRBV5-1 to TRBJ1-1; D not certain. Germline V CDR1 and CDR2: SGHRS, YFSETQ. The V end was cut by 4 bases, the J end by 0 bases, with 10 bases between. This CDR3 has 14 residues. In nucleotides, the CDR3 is TGCGCCAGCAGCGCGGGTTTCCTGAACACTGAAGCTTTCTTT. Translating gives CASSAGFLNTEAFF.

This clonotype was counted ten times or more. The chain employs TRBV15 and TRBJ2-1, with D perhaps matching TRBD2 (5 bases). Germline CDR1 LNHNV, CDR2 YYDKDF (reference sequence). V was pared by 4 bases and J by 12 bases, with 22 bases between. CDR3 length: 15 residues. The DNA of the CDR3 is TGTGCCACCAGCACCATGAGGGCCTCATCTTCGCGGCAGTTCTTC. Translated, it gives CATSTMRASSSRQFF. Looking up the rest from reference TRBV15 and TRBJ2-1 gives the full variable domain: DAMVIQNPRYQVTQFGKPVTLSCSQTLNHNVMYWYQQKSSQAPKLLFHYYDKDFNNEADTPDNFQSRRPNTSFCFLDIRSPGLGDTAMYLCATSTMRASSSRQFFGPGTRLTVL.

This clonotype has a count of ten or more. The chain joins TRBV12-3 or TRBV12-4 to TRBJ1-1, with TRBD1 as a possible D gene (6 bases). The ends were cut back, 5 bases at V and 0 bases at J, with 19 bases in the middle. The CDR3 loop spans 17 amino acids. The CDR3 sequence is CASSPRGGPVLNTEAFF. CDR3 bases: TGTGCCAGCAGTCCCCGGGGGGGGCCAGTCTTGAACACTGAAGCTTTCTTT.

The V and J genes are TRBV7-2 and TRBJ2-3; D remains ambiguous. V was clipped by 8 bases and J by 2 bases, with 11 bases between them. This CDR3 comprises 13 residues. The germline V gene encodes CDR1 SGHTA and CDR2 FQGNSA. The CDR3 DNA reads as TGTGCCAGCGTTGACCGACTCACAGATACGCAGTATTTT. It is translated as CASVDRLTDTQYF.

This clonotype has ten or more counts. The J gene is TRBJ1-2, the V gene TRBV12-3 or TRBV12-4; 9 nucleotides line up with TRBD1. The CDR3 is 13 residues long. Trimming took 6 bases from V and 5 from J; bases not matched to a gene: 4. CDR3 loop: CASSLTGGYGYTF. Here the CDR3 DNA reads TGTGCCAGCAGCCTGACAGGGGGGTATGGCTACACCTTC.

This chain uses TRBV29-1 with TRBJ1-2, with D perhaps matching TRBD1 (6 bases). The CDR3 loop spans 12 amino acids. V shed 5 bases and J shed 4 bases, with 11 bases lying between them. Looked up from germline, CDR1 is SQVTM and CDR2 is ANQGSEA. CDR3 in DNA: TGCAGCGTTCTACAGGGTTCCTATGGCTACACCTTC. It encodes CSVLQGSYGYTF.

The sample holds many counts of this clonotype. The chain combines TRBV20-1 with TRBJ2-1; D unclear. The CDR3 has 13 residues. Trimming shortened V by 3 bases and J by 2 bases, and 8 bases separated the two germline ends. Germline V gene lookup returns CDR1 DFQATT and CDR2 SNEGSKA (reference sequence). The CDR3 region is CSASLGPYNEQFF. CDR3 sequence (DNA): TGCAGTGCTAGCCTAGGGCCCTACAATGAGCAGTTCTTC.

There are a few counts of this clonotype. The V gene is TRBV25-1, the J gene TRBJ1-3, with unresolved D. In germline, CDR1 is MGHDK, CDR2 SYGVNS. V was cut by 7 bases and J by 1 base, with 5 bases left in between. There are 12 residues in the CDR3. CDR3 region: CASTGSGNTIYF. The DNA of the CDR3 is TGTGCCAGCACGGGGTCTGGAAACACCATATATTTT.

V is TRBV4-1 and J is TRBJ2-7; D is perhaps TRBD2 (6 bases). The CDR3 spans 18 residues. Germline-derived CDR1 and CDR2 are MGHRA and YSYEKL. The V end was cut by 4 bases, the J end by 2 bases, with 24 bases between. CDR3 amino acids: CASSPTTIGTPEPYEQYF. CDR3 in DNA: TGCGCCAGCAGCCCAACAACTATCGGGACTCCGGAACCCTACGAGCAGTACTTC.

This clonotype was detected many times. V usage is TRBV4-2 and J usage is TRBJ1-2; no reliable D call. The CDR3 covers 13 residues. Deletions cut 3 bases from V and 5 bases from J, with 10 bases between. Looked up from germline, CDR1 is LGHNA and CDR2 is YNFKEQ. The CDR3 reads CASSQENGYGYTF. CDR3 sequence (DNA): TGTGCCAGCAGCCAGGAGAATGGATATGGCTACACCTTC.